The clone carrying this TCR beta chain was detected only a few times. Its antigen is currently unknown. This entry comes from a study of identical twins. V was clipped by 2 bases and J by 2 bases, with 20 bases between them. The CDR3 covers 18 residues. The germline V gene encodes CDR1 MNHNS and CDR2 SASEGT. Findings and caveats of the study: Within twin pairs, the out-of-frame alpha sequences they shared showed excess low generation probability.

In every case, the donor was a healthy Caucasian. TCRdb processed the 5' RACE reads anew with MiXCR; each CDR3 protein has one entry. The sample shows 200,000 to 250,000 distinct CDR3 sequences, about 7% of them seen only once. This same sample was also part of a study on yellow fever vaccine responses in identical twins.

This receptor was taken from a woman younger than 30 in good health. The rearrangement joins TRBV6-1 to TRBJ2-3; TRBD2 might be the D (7 bases). The specimen was memory (CD45RO+) T cells sorted from blood. The CDR3 nucleotides read TGTGCCAGCAGTGAACCAGCCGGGGGCGGGGGCCACACAGATACGCAGTATTTT. It translates to CASSEPAGGGGHTDTQYF.